This is a list of T cell receptor beta chains from one sample in a study of identical twins. TCRdb analysed the 5' RACE reads with MiXCR anew, one entry per CDR3 protein. The sample yields about 150,000 distinct CDR3 sequences, 3% to 4% seen once. The sample was memory T cells sorted from blood. Receptors were obtained from a man aged 18 to 30 in good health. Both conserved end residues are part of each CDR3. Each record gives: clone size, V gene, D gene, J gene, CDR3 DNA, CDR3 protein. A D gene is named only where the DNA matches it firmly. Not every row has a clone size; where given, it reads once, few, many or a size class.

>many|TRBV2|-|TRBJ2-5
TGTGCCAGCAATGCGCTGGGGTATCAAGAGACCCAGTACTTC
CASNALGYQETQYF
>many|TRBV5-1|-|TRBJ2-1
TGCGCCAGCAGCTTGGAGATTAATGAGCAGTTCTTC
CASSLEINEQFF
>many|TRBV15|TRBD1|TRBJ2-4
TGTGCCACCAGCAGGAGGACAGGGGTGGCCAAAAACATTCAGTACTTC
CATSRRTGVAKNIQYF
>-|TRBV2|-|TRBJ1-6
TGTGCCAGCAGATCTTCTTTAAATTCACCCCTCCACTTT
CASRSSLNSPLHF
>many|TRBV11-2|-|TRBJ2-7
TGTGCCAGCAGCTTAGTGGGTGATGGGATGTACGAGCAGTACTTC
CASSLVGDGMYEQYF
>many|TRBV20-1|-|TRBJ2-7
TGCAGTGCCGTGGGGGGGCAGGGGGGTGACGAGCAGTACTTC
CSAVGGQGGDEQYF
>-|TRBV25-1|-|TRBJ2-7
TGTGCCAGCAGTGAATCGCCCCCTACCTACGAGCAGTACTTC
CASSESPPTYEQYF
>many|TRBV6-2/TRBV6-3|-|TRBJ1-5
TGTGCCAGCAGTTACCCGAAAGGCAATCAGCCCCAGCATTTT
CASSYPKGNQPQHF
>many|TRBV28|-|TRBJ2-1
TGTGCCAGCAGTCAATGGGACCAGCACAATGAGCAGTTCTTC
CASSQWDQHNEQFF
>many|TRBV6-1|-|TRBJ1-3
TGTGCCAGCAGCCCCACTCGTAACTCTGGAAACACCATATATTTT
CASSPTRNSGNTIYF
>many|TRBV3-1|-|TRBJ2-2
TGTGCCAGCAGCCGATCGAACACCGGGGAGCTGTTTTTT
CASSRSNTGELFF
>many|TRBV20-1|-|TRBJ2-5
TGCAGTGCTGCTACCCCGCCGGAGGTGACCCAGTACTTC
CSAATPPEVTQYF
>few|TRBV7-8|-|TRBJ2-7
TGTGCCAGCAGCGGAGAATACAGCGCCATGGGCGAGCAGTACTTC
CASSGEYSAMGEQYF
>many|TRBV6-1|TRBD1|TRBJ1-5
TGTGCCAGCAGAGGACAGGGCAGCAATCAGCCCCAGCATTTT
CASRGQGSNQPQHF
>many|TRBV2|-|TRBJ2-1
TGTGCCAGAAAGGGTAGCTCCTACAATGAGCAGTTCTTC
CARKGSSYNEQFF
>many|TRBV7-9|TRBD2|TRBJ2-3
TGTGCCAGCAGCCACGGGAGCGGGAGCCCAGATACGCAGTATTTT
CASSHGSGSPDTQYF
>-|TRBV7-9|-|TRBJ2-5
TGTGCCAGCACCACCCGGGCAGGGACGGAGACCCAGTACTTC
CASTTRAGTETQYF
>many|TRBV12-3/TRBV12-4|-|TRBJ2-2
TGTGCCAGCAGTTTAAGTCTTTCTCAGGGGAGCGGGGAGCTGTTTTTT
CASSLSLSQGSGELFF
>many|TRBV3-1|TRBD1|TRBJ1-1
TGTGCCAGCAGCCAAAGGATGACAGGGAGGGGCACTGAAGCTTTCTTT
CASSQRMTGRGTEAFF
>few|TRBV3-1|TRBD1|TRBJ2-5
TGTGCCAGCAGCCAAGGAGGCAGGGGGCTTCTTGAGACCCAGTACTTC
CASSQGGRGLLETQYF
>few|TRBV7-9|-|TRBJ2-3
TGTGCCAGCAGTGATCGGGGGATAGATACGCAGTATTTT
CASSDRGIDTQYF
>few|TRBV29-1|TRBD1|TRBJ1-1
TGCAGCGCCTCGAACAGGGGGGGAAACACTGAAGCTTTCTTT
CSASNRGGNTEAFF
>many|TRBV5-1|TRBD1|TRBJ1-1
TGCGCCAGCAGCCCCGGTGGTCAGGGGGCCGGGTTTGGTTTCTTT
CASSPGGQGAGFGFF
>many|TRBV4-1|TRBD2|TRBJ2-2
TGCGCCAGCAGCCAACTTGTGGGAGGGGCAAAGGGGGGGGAGCTGTTTTTT
CASSQLVGGAKGGELFF
>many|TRBV12-3/TRBV12-4|-|TRBJ1-1
TGTGCCAGCAGTTTCACCCTGAACACTGAAGCTTTCTTT
CASSFTLNTEAFF
>many|TRBV21-1|-|TRBJ2-2
TGTGCCAGCAGCAATCTCCAGCGGCACACCGGGGAGCTGTTTTTT
CASSNLQRHTGELFF
>many|TRBV12-3/TRBV12-4|TRBD1|TRBJ1-3
TGTGCCAGCCTCCCTGGAGGGGGCAGTTCTGGAAACACCATATATTTT
CASLPGGGSSGNTIYF
>many|TRBV5-5|-|TRBJ1-1
TGTGCCAGCAGCTTTTCGAGCATGAACACTGAAGCTTTCTTT
CASSFSSMNTEAFF
>-|TRBV11-1|TRBD1|TRBJ2-1
TGTGCCAGCAGCTTACGGGACAGGGGTAAATCTGAGCAGTTCTTC
CASSLRDRGKSEQFF
>few|TRBV27|TRBD2|TRBJ2-7
TGTGCCAGCAGCCCGGGGACTATTTACGAGCAGTACTTC
CASSPGTIYEQYF
>-|TRBV11-2|-|TRBJ2-5
TGTGCCAGCAGCCGCCCCGGGAGAAAAGAGACCCAGTACTTC
CASSRPGRKETQYF
>many|TRBV12-3/TRBV12-4|TRBD1|TRBJ2-1
TGTGCCAGCAGTCCCACAGGGGGCTCCTACAATGAGCAGTTCTTC
CASSPTGGSYNEQFF
>many|TRBV7-9|TRBD2|TRBJ2-1
TGTGCCAGTCGTGCCCGGGGACTAGAAGTTCCCGAGCAGTTCTTC
CASRARGLEVPEQFF
>many|TRBV6-1|-|TRBJ2-5
TGTGCCAGCAGACCGGGACACCAAGAGACCCAGTACTTC
CASRPGHQETQYF
>many|TRBV7-6|TRBD1|TRBJ2-1
TGTGCCAGCAGCCTCATTGGGACAGGATTATACAATGAGCAGTTCTTC
CASSLIGTGLYNEQFF
>many|TRBV7-8|TRBD2|TRBJ2-1
TGTGCCAGCAGGCTAGCGGGTCGCAATGAGCAGTTCTTC
CASRLAGRNEQFF
>many|TRBV6-1|-|TRBJ1-1
TGTGCCAGCACCCTAGACGTGAACACTGAAGCTTTCTTT
CASTLDVNTEAFF
>many|TRBV12-3/TRBV12-4|TRBD1|TRBJ2-1
TGTGCCAGCAGTTGGACAGGGGGCACCTACAATGAGCAGTTCTTC
CASSWTGGTYNEQFF
>many|TRBV20-1|-|TRBJ1-2
TGCAGTGCTACGCTGCCCCAACAAACAGGTTGGGCCTTC
CSATLPQQTGWAF
>many|TRBV10-2|-|TRBJ1-6
TGCGCCAGCAGTGAGTCGAACTCGCCCCTCCACTTT
CASSESNSPLHF
>many|TRBV3-1|-|TRBJ2-7
TGTGCCAGCAGCCAACGGGACGGCTACGAGCAGTACTTC
CASSQRDGYEQYF
>many|TRBV5-1|TRBD1|TRBJ1-2
TGCGCCAGCAGCTTAAATGACAGGGTCGGGTATGGCTACACCTTC
CASSLNDRVGYGYTF
>many|TRBV12-3/TRBV12-4|TRBD1|TRBJ2-2
TGTGCCAGCAGTTTTAGGGACAGGGCCACCGGGGAGCTGTTTTTT
CASSFRDRATGELFF
>many|TRBV7-2|-|TRBJ1-1
TGTGCCAGCAGCTTGGCCCACGGACCGAACACTGAAGCTTTCTTT
CASSLAHGPNTEAFF
>many|TRBV12-3/TRBV12-4|-|TRBJ1-3
TGTGCCAGCAGGGTCTCTGGAAACACCATATATTTT
CASRVSGNTIYF